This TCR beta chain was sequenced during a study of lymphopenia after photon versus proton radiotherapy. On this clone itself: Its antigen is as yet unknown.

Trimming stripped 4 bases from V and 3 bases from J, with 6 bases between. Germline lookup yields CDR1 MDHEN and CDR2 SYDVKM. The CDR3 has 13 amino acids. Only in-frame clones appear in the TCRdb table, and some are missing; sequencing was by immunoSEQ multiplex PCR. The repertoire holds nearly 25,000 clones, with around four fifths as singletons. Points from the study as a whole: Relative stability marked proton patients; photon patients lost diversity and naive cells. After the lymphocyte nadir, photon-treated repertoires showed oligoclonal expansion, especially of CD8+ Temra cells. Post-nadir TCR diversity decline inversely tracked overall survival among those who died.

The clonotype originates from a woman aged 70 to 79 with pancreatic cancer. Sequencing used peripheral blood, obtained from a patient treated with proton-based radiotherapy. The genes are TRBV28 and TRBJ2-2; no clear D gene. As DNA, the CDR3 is TGTGCCAGCAGTTCACAAGACACCGGGGAGCTGTTTTTT. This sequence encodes CASSSQDTGELFF.